Listed below are T cell receptor beta chains from one sample, sequenced in a study of memory CD4+ T cells and cytomegalovirus serostatus. Libraries were prepared by immunoSEQ multiplex PCR; TCRdb keeps only in-frame clonotypes and omits some of them. Of under 50,000 clones listed, less than 80% are singletons. Sequenced material: memory CD4+ T cells from blood. All receptors derive from an adult in good health and CMV-seropositive. Each CDR3 is given with its conserved first and last residue. D genes are given only for firm matches. The size entry is marked missing in some rows and otherwise reads once, few, many or a size class.

>TRBD2|TRBJ2-3|TRBV28|.
CASTPWGSGSADTQYF
TGTGCCAGCACCCCGTGGGGTAGCGGGAGTGCAGATACGCAGTATTTT
>.|TRBJ2-1|TRBV6-5|.
CASTKRGEGNNEQFF
TGTGCCAGCACCAAGAGGGGGGAGGGAAACAATGAGCAGTTCTTC
>.|TRBJ1-5|TRBV12-5|.
CASAKEGQPQHF
TGTGCTAGTGCCAAGGAGGGGCAGCCCCAGCATTTT
>.|TRBJ1-1|TRBV19|few
CASSIMGGTEAFF
TGTGCCAGTAGTATAATGGGGGGCACTGAAGCTTTCTTT
>.|TRBJ1-1|TRBV5-1|.
CASRKGKNTEAFF
TGCGCCAGCAGGAAAGGTAAGAACACTGAAGCTTTCTTT
>TRBD2|TRBJ2-3|TRBV7-9|.
CASSLGTSGGARSTDTQYF
TGTGCCAGCAGCTTAGGGACTAGCGGGGGGGCCCGTAGCACAGATACGCAGTATTTT
>.|TRBJ1-3|TRBV28|once
CASRGSGNTIYF
TGTGCCAGCAGAGGATCGGGAAACACCATATATTTT
>TRBD2|TRBJ2-7|TRBV7-2|.
CASSPRGLAGGYEQYF
TGTGCCAGCAGCCCGAGAGGACTAGCGGGGGGCTACGAGCAGTACTTC
>.|TRBJ2-7|TRBV7-8|.
CASSLAEYSHYEQYF
TGTGCCAGCAGCTTAGCCGAGTATTCCCACTACGAGCAGTACTTC
>.|TRBJ1-3|TRBV2|.
CASREDSGNTIYF
TGTGCCAGCAGAGAAGACTCTGGAAACACCATATATTTT
>.|TRBJ2-5|TRBV5-5|medium-sized
CASSRVPGGTQETQYF
TGTGCCAGCAGCCGAGTTCCCGGGGGTACGCAAGAGACCCAGTACTTC
>.|TRBJ1-1|TRBV28|.
CASSSDVRMNTEAFF
TGTGCCAGCAGTTCGGACGTACGGATGAACACTGAAGCTTTCTTT
>TRBD2|TRBJ2-2|TRBV6-6|.
CASSSTGLDKTGELFF
TGTGCCAGCAGTTCCACGGGACTAGATAAAACCGGGGAGCTGTTTTTT
>.|TRBJ1-1|TRBV7-8|.
CASSSKTVGTEAFF
TGTGCCAGCAGCTCAAAGACAGTCGGGACTGAAGCTTTCTTT
>.|TRBJ1-2|TRBV5-1|.
CASSLMLGAYGYTF
TGCGCCAGCAGCTTGATGTTAGGGGCCTATGGCTACACCTTC
>TRBD1|TRBJ1-2|TRBV29-1|.
CSVEGQAYGYTF
TGCAGCGTGGAGGGACAGGCCTATGGCTACACCTTC
>.|TRBJ1-1|TRBV7-3|.
CASSLTNGGRAEAFF
TGTGCCAGCAGCTTAACGAACGGGGGAAGGGCTGAAGCTTTCTTT
>.|TRBJ2-2|TRBV7-3|.
CASSLNKGGGELFF
TGTGCCAGCAGCTTGAACAAGGGCGGAGGGGAGCTGTTTTTT
>TRBD2|TRBJ2-5|TRBV7-2|.
CASSRGGTQETQYF
TGTGCCAGCAGTCGCGGGGGGACCCAAGAGACCCAGTACTTC
>.|TRBJ1-2|TRBV7-2|.
CASSLDPEPNYGYTF
TGTGCCAGCAGCTTAGACCCCGAGCCGAACTATGGCTACACCTTC
>.|TRBJ1-5|TRBV11-2|.
CASSLDRNQPQHF
TGTGCCAGCAGCTTAGACAGAAATCAGCCCCAGCATTTT
>.|TRBJ1-1|TRBV5-1|few
CASSSDKGTEAFF
TGCGCCAGCAGTTCGGACAAGGGCACTGAAGCTTTCTTT
>TRBD1|TRBJ1-4|TRBV6-5|.
CASRARRTGWEKLFF
TGTGCCAGCAGAGCCAGGAGGACAGGGTGGGAAAAACTGTTTTTT
>.|TRBJ2-5|TRBV18|once
CASSPGYQETQYF
TGTGCCAGCTCACCAGGGTACCAAGAGACCCAGTACTTC
>.|TRBJ2-1|TRBV21-1|.
CASSKGKGISGTIVNEQFF
TGTGCCAGCAGCAAAGGAAAGGGGATTAGCGGGACTATCGTCAATGAGCAGTTCTTC
>TRBD1|TRBJ1-5|TRBV7-2|.
CASSRTGGWSQPQHF
TGTGCCAGCAGCCGAACAGGGGGCTGGAGTCAGCCCCAGCATTTT
>.|TRBJ1-6|TRBV27|.
CASSLGGSNSPLHF
TGTGCCAGCAGTTTAGGGGGTAGCAATTCACCCCTCCACTTT
>.|TRBJ2-5|TRBV28|.
CASIPGAGQTQHF
TGTGCCAGCATCCCGGGGGCTGGACAGACCCAGCACTTC
>.|TRBJ2-3|TRBV7-2|.
CASSFGRTTDTQYF
TGTGCCAGCAGCTTCGGACGGACCACAGATACGCAGTATTTT
>TRBD2|TRBJ2-3|TRBV10-1|.
CASGTFAGLAGVRDTQYF
TGCGCCAGCGGGACCTTTGCGGGACTAGCGGGAGTTAGAGATACGCAGTATTTT
>.|TRBJ2-3|TRBV19|.
CASSEKGDTQYF
TGTGCCAGTAGTGAAAAGGGAGATACGCAGTATTTT
>.|TRBJ2-1|TRBV2|.
CASSLGKVEFF
TGTGCCAGCAGCCTAGGGAAAGTTGAGTTCTTC
>.|TRBJ2-5|TRBV7-2|.
CASRSAETQYF
TGTGCCAGCAGGTCAGCAGAGACCCAGTACTTC
>TRBD1|TRBJ2-7|TRBV4-1|.
CASSHVAPRTGDPYEQYF
TGCGCCAGCAGCCACGTGGCCCCCCGGACAGGGGACCCGTACGAGCAGTACTTC
>.|TRBJ2-1|TRBV4-1|.
CASSQDLGASSSYNEQFF
TGCGCCAGCAGCCAAGATCTGGGAGCCTCGAGCTCCTACAATGAGCAGTTCTTC
>TRBD1|TRBJ2-1|TRBV28|.
CASSLPGQGHEQFF
TGTGCCAGCAGTTTGCCTGGACAGGGGCATGAGCAGTTCTTC
>.|TRBJ2-7|TRBV21-1|.
CASSKGDPYEQYF
TGTGCCAGCAGCAAAGGGGACCCCTACGAGCAGTACTTC
>.|TRBJ2-5|TRBV7-9|.
CASSFSETQYF
TGTGCCAGCAGCTTTTCCGAGACCCAGTACTTC
>TRBD2|TRBJ2-7|TRBV5-4|.
CASSLDSSGGLLEQYF
TGTGCCAGCAGCTTAGACTCTAGCGGGGGACTCCTCGAGCAGTACTTC
>.|TRBJ1-2|TRBV7-6|.
CASSLGWGRRLDGYTF
TGTGCCAGCAGCTTAGGATGGGGCAGGAGGTTAGATGGCTACACCTTC
>TRBD2|TRBJ2-2|TRBV28|.
CASGRGLAAGELFF
TGTGCCAGCGGAAGGGGACTAGCGGCCGGGGAGCTGTTTTTT
>.|TRBJ1-1|TRBV18|.
CASSPPKSWGTEAFF
TGTGCCAGCTCACCACCGAAGTCTTGGGGCACTGAAGCTTTCTTT
>.|TRBJ2-3|TRBV27|.
CASSLRSKEADTQYF
TGTGCCAGCAGTTTAAGGTCCAAGGAGGCAGATACGCAGTATTTT
>TRBD1|TRBJ2-5|TRBV23-1|once
CASSQSTGDQETQYF
TGCGCCAGCAGTCAATCCACAGGGGACCAAGAGACCCAGTACTTC
>.|TRBJ2-1|TRBV7-2|few
CASSWTFYNEQFF
TGTGCCAGCAGCTGGACATTTTACAATGAGCAGTTCTTC
>.|TRBJ2-5|TRBV6-1|.
CASSPDLQETQYF
TGTGCCAGCAGTCCGGACCTTCAAGAGACCCAGTACTTC
>.|TRBJ1-6|TRBV7-2|.
CASSLLNNSPLHF
TGTGCCAGCAGCCTGCTAAATAATTCACCCCTCCACTTT